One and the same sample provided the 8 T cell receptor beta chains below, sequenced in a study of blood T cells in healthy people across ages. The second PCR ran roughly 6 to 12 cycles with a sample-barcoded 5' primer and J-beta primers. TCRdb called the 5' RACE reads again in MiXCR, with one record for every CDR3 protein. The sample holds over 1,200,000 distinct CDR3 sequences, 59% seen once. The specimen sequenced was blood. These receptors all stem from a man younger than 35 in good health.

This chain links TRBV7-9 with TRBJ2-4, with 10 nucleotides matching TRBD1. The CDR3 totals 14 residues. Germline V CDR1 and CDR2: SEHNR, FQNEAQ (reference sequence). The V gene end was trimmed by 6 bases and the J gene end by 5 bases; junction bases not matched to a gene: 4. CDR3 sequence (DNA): TGTGCCAGCAGGACAGGGGGCCCGGAAAACATTCAGTACTTC. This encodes CASRTGGPENIQYF.

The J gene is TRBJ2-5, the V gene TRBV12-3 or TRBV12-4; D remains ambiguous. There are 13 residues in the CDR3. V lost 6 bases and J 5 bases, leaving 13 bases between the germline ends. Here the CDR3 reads CASRQDASETQYF. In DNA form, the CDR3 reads TGTGCCAGCAGACAAGACGCGAGCGAGACCCAGTACTTC.

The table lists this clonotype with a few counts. DNA of the CDR3: TGCGCCAGCAGCCAAGATGCCTCACGGGTCATGTCCTACGAGCAGTACTTC. The encoded protein is CASSQDASRVMSYEQYF. This chain links TRBV4-1 with TRBJ2-7, with D hard to call. The germline V and J ends were trimmed by 0 bases and 1 base, with 16 bases remaining between them. CDR1 MGHRA and CDR2 YSYEKL come from the germline V gene. CDR3 size: 17 residues.

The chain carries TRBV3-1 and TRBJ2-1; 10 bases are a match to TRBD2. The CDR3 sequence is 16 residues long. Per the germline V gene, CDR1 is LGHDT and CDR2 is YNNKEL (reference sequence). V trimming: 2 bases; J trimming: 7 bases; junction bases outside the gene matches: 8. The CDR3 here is CASSQTPGLAFNEQFF. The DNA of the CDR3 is TGTGCCAGCAGCCAAACTCCGGGACTAGCGTTTAATGAGCAGTTCTTC.

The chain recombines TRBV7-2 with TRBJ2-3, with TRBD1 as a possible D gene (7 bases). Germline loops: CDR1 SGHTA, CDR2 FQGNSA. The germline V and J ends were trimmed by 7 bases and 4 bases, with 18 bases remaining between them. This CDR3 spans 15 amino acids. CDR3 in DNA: TGTGCCAGCAACGGAGGAGGGGGCGTAGCAGATACGCAGTATTTT. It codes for CASNGGGGVADTQYF.

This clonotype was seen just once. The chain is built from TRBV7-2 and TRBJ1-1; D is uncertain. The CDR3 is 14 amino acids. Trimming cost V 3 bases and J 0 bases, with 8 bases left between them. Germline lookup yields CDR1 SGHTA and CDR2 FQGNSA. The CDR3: CASSFISMNTEAFF. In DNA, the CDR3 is TGTGCCAGCAGCTTCATTTCTATGAACACTGAAGCTTTCTTT.

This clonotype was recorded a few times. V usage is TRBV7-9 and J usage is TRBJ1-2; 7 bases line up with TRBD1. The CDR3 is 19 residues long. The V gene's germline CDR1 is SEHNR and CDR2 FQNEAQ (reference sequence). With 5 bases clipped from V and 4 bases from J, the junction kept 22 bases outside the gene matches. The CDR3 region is CASSLLWMDQGQPIYGYTF. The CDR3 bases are TGTGCCAGCAGCCTATTATGGATGGACCAGGGACAGCCGATCTATGGCTACACCTTC.

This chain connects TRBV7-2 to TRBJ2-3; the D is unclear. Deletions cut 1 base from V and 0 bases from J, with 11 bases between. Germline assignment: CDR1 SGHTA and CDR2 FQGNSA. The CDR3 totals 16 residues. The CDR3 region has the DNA TGTGCCAGCAGCTTAGGTGGAAGATCTAGCACAGATACGCAGTATTTT. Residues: CASSLGGRSSTDTQYF.